This T cell receptor beta chain is from a study of graft-versus-host responses after intestinal transplantation. Study-level background: Transplant recipients had multivisceral, liver-intestinal, or isolated intestinal grafts. Whole-study results and caveats: Elevated graft-versus-host to host-versus-graft clonal ratios in allografts were recorded for patients with graft-donor T cell macrochimerism. Early declines in HvG clones that occurred post-transplant were associated with peak circulating GvH clone levels.

The CDR3 sequence is 15 residues long. Germline trimming cut 0 bases from V and 3 bases from J; bases unmatched to any gene: 5. Per germline, CDR1 SGHRS and CDR2 YFSETQ. This clone was counted once. Its cognate antigen is unknown. Some clones are missing from TCRdb's copy, which holds only in-frame ones; the method was immunoSEQ multiplex PCR. The repertoire consists of 85,000 to 110,000 clones, with 80% to 95% occurring once and the leading ten covering around 1.2%. The sample in question was unstimulated CD8+ T cells sorted from spleen or lymph node cells, obtained before intestinal transplant. This clonotype was obtained from a human donor who received an intestinal transplant. The chain links TRBV5-1 to TRBJ1-1; TRBD1 agrees at 7 bases. This CDR3 is CASSLGTGEDTEAFF. In DNA form, the CDR3 reads TGCGCCAGCAGCTTGGGAACAGGGGAGGACACTGAAGCTTTCTTT.